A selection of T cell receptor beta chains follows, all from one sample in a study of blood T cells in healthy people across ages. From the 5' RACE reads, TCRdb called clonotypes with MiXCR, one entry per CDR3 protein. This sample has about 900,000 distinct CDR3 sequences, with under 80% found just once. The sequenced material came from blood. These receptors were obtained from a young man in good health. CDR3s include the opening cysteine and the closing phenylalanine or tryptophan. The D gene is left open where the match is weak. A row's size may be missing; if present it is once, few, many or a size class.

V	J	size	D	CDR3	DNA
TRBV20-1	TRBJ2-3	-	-	CSARQDFTDTQYF	TGCAGTGCTAGGCAGGATTTCACAGATACGCAGTATTTT
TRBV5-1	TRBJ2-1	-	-	CASSPPLAGGAVNEQFF	TGCGCCAGCAGCCCACCTTTAGCAGGGGGGGCCGTCAATGAGCAGTTCTTC
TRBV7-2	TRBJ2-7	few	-	CASSLQRASYEQYF	TGTGCCAGCAGCTTACAACGGGCCTCCTACGAGCAGTACTTC
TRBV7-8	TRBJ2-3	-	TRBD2	CASIVGRPTDTQYF	TGTGCCAGCATCGTCGGGAGGCCTACCGATACGCAGTATTTT
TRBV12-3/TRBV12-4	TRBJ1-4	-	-	CASSRQGVEKLFF	TGTGCCAGCAGCCGCCAGGGTGTAGAAAAACTGTTTTTT
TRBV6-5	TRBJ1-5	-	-	CASSRTDSNQPQHF	TGTGCCAGCAGTCGGACGGATAGCAATCAGCCCCAGCATTTT
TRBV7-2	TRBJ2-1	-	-	CASSLGRFNYNEQFF	TGTGCCAGCAGCTTAGGCAGATTTAACTACAATGAGCAGTTCTTC
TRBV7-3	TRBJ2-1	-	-	CASSYNPVAGALYNEQFF	TGTGCCAGCAGCTACAACCCCGTGGCGGGGGCCCTCTACAATGAGCAGTTCTTC
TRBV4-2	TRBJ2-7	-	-	CASSQAAGSYNEQYF	TGTGCCAGCAGCCAAGCGGCGGGCTCCTACAATGAGCAGTACTTC
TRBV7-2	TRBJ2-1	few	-	CASSFDRSYNEQFF	TGTGCCAGCAGCTTTGACAGATCTTACAATGAGCAGTTCTTC
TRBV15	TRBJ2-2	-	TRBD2	CATSREALAGVNTGELFF	TGTGCCACCAGCAGAGAGGCTCTCGCGGGGGTAAACACTGGGGAGCTGTTTTTT
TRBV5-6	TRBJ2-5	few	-	CASSSLIRDNQETQYF	TGTGCCAGCAGCTCCCTAATCCGGGACAACCAAGAGACCCAGTACTTC
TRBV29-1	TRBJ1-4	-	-	CGGGAGEFEKLFF	TGCGGTGGGGGCGCGGGCGAATTCGAAAAACTGTTTTTT
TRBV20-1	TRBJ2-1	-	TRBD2	CSAWTSGGIYNEQFF	TGCAGTGCTTGGACTAGCGGGGGGATCTACAATGAGCAGTTCTTC
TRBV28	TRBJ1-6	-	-	CASSLPAGRHSPLHF	TGTGCCAGCAGTTTACCAGCAGGGAGGCATTCACCCCTCCACTTT
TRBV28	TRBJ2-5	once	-	CASKPLGRWETQYF	TGTGCCAGCAAACCTCTGGGACGTTGGGAGACCCAGTACTTC
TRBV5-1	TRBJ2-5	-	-	CASSSRAPETQYF	TGCGCCAGCAGCTCCCGGGCCCCAGAGACCCAGTACTTC
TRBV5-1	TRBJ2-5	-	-	CASSDGRGQETQYF	TGCGCCAGCAGCGACGGACGGGGCCAAGAGACCCAGTACTTC
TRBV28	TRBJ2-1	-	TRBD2	CASTLGGGTSYNEQFF	TGTGCCAGCACCCTCGGGGGGGGCACCTCCTACAATGAGCAGTTCTTC
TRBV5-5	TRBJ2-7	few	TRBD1	CATYRGHEQYF	TGTGCCACCTACAGGGGCCACGAGCAGTACTTC
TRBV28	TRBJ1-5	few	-	CAEARGNQPQHF	TGTGCGGAAGCGCGCGGCAATCAGCCCCAGCATTTT
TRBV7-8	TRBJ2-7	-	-	CASSPGAAYNEQYF	TGTGCCAGCAGCCCGGGGGCGGCCTACAATGAGCAGTACTTC
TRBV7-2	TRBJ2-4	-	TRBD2	CASSSSSGGAGNIQYF	TGTGCCAGCAGCTCCTCTAGCGGGGGGGCCGGGAACATTCAGTACTTC
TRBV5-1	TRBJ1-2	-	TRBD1	CASSLSAGGGETYGYTF	TGCGCCAGCAGCTTGTCGGCAGGGGGCGGAGAGACCTATGGCTACACCTTC
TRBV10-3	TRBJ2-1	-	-	CAVPFESGAGQETQFF	TGTGCCGTTCCCTTCGAATCGGGAGCGGGCCAAGAGACCCAGTTCTTC
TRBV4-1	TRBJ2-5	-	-	CASSQAGVTLETQYF	TGCGCCAGCAGCCAAGCTGGTGTGACCCTAGAGACCCAGTACTTC
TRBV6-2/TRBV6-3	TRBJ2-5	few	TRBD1	CASSSLLEDRGVKTQYF	TGTGCCAGCAGTTCCCTTTTAGAGGACAGGGGTGTGAAGACCCAGTACTTC
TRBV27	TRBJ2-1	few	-	CASSTAYNEQFF	TGTGCCAGCTCGACAGCTTACAATGAGCAGTTCTTC
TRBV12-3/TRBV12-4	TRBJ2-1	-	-	CASHSINEQFF	TGTGCCAGCCACTCGATCAATGAGCAGTTCTTC
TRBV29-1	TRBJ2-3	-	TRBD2	CSARLAGGRDTQYF	TGCAGCGCCCGACTAGCGGGGGGGCGAGATACGCAGTATTTT
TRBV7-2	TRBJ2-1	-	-	CASSPIKAGEQFF	TGTGCCAGCAGCCCAATTAAAGCTGGTGAGCAGTTCTTC
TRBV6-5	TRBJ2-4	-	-	CASSSANMRQNIQYF	TGTGCCAGCAGTAGCGCCAACATGAGGCAAAACATTCAGTACTTC
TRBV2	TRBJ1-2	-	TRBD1	CASTRRQGTGLSYGYTF	TGTGCCAGCACACGCCGCCAGGGGACAGGGCTGTCCTATGGCTACACCTTC
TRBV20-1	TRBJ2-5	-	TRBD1	CSVRFVDRGIQETQYF	TGCAGTGTTAGATTCGTGGACAGGGGGATCCAAGAGACCCAGTACTTC
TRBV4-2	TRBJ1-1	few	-	CASSQDPRDTEAFF	TGTGCCAGCAGCCAAGATCCTAGGGACACTGAAGCTTTCTTT
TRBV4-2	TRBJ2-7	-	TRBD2	CASSQETGTTRPQYF	TGTGCCAGCAGCCAAGAAACCGGGACTACTCGCCCGCAGTACTTC
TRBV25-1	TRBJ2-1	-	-	CASSTIYESSYNEQFF	TGTGCCAGCAGTACGATCTACGAGAGCTCCTACAATGAGCAGTTCTTC
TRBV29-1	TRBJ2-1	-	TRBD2	CSVDGGSSYNEQFF	TGCAGCGTTGACGGGGGGAGCTCCTACAATGAGCAGTTCTTC
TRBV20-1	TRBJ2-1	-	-	CSARRPAGGVDYNEQFF	TGCAGTGCTAGACGCCCGGCTGGAGGGGTCGACTACAATGAGCAGTTCTTC
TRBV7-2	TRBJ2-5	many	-	CASSLGAGKETQYF	TGTGCCAGCAGCTTAGGGGCAGGGAAAGAGACCCAGTACTTC